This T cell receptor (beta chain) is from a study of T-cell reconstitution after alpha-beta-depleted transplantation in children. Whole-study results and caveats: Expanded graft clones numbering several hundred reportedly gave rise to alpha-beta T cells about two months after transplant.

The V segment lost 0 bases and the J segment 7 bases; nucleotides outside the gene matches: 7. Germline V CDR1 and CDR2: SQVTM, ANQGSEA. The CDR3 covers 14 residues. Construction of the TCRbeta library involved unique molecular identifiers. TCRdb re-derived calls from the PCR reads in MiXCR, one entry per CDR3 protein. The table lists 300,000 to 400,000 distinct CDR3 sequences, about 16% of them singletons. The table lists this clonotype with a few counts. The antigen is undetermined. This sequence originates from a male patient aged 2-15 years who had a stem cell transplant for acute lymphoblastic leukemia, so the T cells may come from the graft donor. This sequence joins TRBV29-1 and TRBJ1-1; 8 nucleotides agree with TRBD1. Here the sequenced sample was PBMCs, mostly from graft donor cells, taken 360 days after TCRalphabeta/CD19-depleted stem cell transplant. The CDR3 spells CSVEDLDRAREAFF. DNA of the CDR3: TGCAGCGTTGAAGATTTGGACAGGGCCCGTGAAGCTTTCTTT.